This T cell receptor (beta chain) was sequenced during a study of blood T cell repertoires in COVID-19. Study details: PBMCs, B-cell-depleted T cells, or T cells provided the cDNA or gDNA that made up the material.

The V gene's germline CDR1 is SEHNR and CDR2 FQNEAQ (reference sequence). The CDR3 length is 13 residues. The germline V and J ends were trimmed by 4 bases and 5 bases, with 11 bases remaining between them. The authors' processing: Reference gene primer amplification yielded estimated nucleated cell counts. The method was immunoSEQ multiplex PCR; TCRdb's version includes in-frame clones alone and lacks a portion of them. V, J and clone size are those of that table, while D and trimming were read from the DNA. The sample has about 350,000 clones; about 92% are singletons. This clone was picked up a small number of times. Seattle patient enrollment occurred during active infection, with longitudinal follow-up thereafter.

Sequenced: peripheral blood. This sequence joins TRBV7-9 and TRBJ2-5; D might be TRBD1 (6 bases). This sequence originates from a woman in her sixties or seventies with COVID-19, enrolled during active disease. The CDR3 sequence: CASSSGVRETQYF. In DNA form, the CDR3 reads TGTGCCAGCAGCTCAGGGGTCCGGGAGACCCAGTACTTC. Full variable domain (outside the CDR3, taken from reference TRBV7-9 and TRBJ2-5): DTGVSQNPRHKITKRGQNVTFRCDPISEHNRLYWYRQTLGQGPEFLTYFQNEAQLEKSRLLSDRFSAERPKGSFSTLEIQRTEQGDSAMYLCASSSGVRETQYFGPGTRLLVL.